This TCR beta chain is drawn from a study of control samples from healthy donors and cancer patients. The protocol was immunoSEQ multiplex PCR, while the TCRdb copy is restricted to in-frame clones and leaves out a portion. The sample has around 110,000 clones; more than 85% are singletons. V lost 4 bases, J lost 7 bases, and 11 bases stayed unmatched. Germline CDR1 is MNHNS and CDR2 is SASEGT. The CDR3 sequence is 16 residues long. The receptor was isolated from a man aged 25 to 40 in good health. The V call is TRBV6-1, the J call TRBJ1-4, with 8 positions matching TRBD1. The sequenced sample consisted of blood. The CDR3 coding sequence is TGTGCCAGCAGTGGCTTATCCGGGACAGGATCTGAAAAACTGTTTTTT. Its translation is CASSGLSGTGSEKLFF.